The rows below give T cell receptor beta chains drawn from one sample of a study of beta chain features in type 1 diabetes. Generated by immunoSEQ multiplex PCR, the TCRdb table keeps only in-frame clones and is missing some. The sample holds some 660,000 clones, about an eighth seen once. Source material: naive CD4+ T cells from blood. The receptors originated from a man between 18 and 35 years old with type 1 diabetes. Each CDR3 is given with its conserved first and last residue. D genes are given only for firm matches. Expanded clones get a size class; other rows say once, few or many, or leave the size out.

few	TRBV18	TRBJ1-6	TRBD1	CASSPRDRGPNSPLHF	TGTGCCAGCTCACCCCGGGACAGGGGGCCTAATTCACCCCTCCACTTT
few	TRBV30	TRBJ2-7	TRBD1	CAWNGDRGYEQYF	TGTGCCTGGAACGGGGACAGGGGGTACGAGCAGTACTTC
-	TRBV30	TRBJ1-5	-	CAWSRGASNQPQHF	TGTGCCTGGAGTCGGGGGGCGAGCAATCAGCCCCAGCATTTT
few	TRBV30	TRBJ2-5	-	CAWRGVGGLETQYF	TGTGCCTGGAGAGGGGTAGGGGGTCTAGAGACCCAGTACTTC
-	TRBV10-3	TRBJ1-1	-	CAISESSINTEAFF	TGTGCCATCAGTGAGTCGAGTATCAACACTGAAGCTTTCTTT
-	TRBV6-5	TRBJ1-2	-	CASSYRDIGYGYTF	TGTGCCAGCAGCTATCGGGACATCGGCTATGGCTACACCTTC
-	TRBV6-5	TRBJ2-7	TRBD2	CASSYSSSGSYRQYF	TGTGCCAGCAGTTACTCGTCTAGCGGGTCCTACAGGCAGTACTTC
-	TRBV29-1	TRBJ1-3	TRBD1	CSVLQGNFGNTIYF	TGCAGCGTTCTACAGGGGAATTTTGGAAACACCATATATTTT
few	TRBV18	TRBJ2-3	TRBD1	CASSTDRASTDTQYF	TGTGCCAGCTCAACGGACAGGGCTAGCACAGATACGCAGTATTTT
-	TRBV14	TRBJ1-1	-	CASSQGTEAFF	TGTGCCAGCAGCCAAGGGACTGAAGCTTTCTTT
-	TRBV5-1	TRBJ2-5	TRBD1	CASSRGTGDETQYF	TGCGCCAGCAGCAGAGGGACAGGGGATGAGACCCAGTACTTC
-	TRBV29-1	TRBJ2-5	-	CSVRGAWTQYF	TGCAGCGTAAGGGGAGCATGGACCCAGTACTTC
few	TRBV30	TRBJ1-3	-	CAWSIIRSGNTIYF	TGTGCCTGGAGTATCATCCGCTCTGGAAACACCATATATTTT
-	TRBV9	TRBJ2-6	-	CASSPRDTHVSGANVLTF	TGTGCCAGCAGCCCGAGGGACACACACGTCTCTGGGGCCAACGTCCTGACTTTC
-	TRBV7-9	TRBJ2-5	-	CASSLRLEGRETQYF	TGTGCCAGCAGCTTACGTTTGGAAGGGCGGGAGACCCAGTACTTC
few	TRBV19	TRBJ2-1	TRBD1	CASSPRDRGGNEQFF	TGTGCCAGTAGTCCCCGGGACAGGGGAGGGAATGAGCAGTTCTTC
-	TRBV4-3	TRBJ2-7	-	CASSQDGSKGYEQYF	TGCGCCAGCAGCCAAGATGGCTCGAAGGGATACGAGCAGTACTTC
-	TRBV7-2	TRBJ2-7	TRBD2	CASIGDYPMYEQYF	TGTGCCAGCATTGGGGACTACCCGATGTACGAGCAGTACTTC
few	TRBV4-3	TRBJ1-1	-	CASSQDQGLNTEAFF	TGCGCCAGCAGCCAAGATCAGGGTCTAAACACTGAAGCTTTCTTT
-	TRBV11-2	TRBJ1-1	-	CASSFLRDTEAFF	TGTGCCAGCAGCTTTCTCCGGGACACTGAAGCTTTCTTT
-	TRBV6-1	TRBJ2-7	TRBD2	CASRPGLAIGYEQYF	TGTGCCAGCAGGCCTGGACTAGCTATCGGCTACGAGCAGTACTTC
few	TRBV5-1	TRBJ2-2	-	CASSLIPGSPGELFF	TGCGCCAGCAGCTTGATCCCCGGGAGCCCCGGGGAGCTGTTTTTT
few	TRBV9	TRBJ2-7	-	CASSARELGEQYF	TGTGCCAGCAGCGCTAGAGAATTGGGCGAGCAGTACTTC
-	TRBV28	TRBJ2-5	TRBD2	CASSLTSLAGAETQYF	TGTGCCAGCAGCCTCACCTCACTAGCGGGGGCAGAGACCCAGTACTTC
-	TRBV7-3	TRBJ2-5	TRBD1	CASSLQGVTETQYF	TGTGCCAGCAGCTTACAGGGGGTAACGGAGACCCAGTACTTC
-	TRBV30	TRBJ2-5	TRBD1	CAWSVLGTVQETQYF	TGTGCCTGGAGTGTACTTGGGACAGTCCAAGAGACCCAGTACTTC
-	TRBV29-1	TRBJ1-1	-	CSGLRGFDTEAFF	TGCAGCGGTTTAAGGGGGTTCGACACTGAAGCTTTCTTT
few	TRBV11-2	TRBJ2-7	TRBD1	CASSTYRGKSNEQYF	TGTGCCAGCAGCACCTACAGGGGTAAGAGCAACGAGCAGTACTTC
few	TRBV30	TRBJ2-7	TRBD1	CAWRIGTAAFFPYEQYF	TGTGCCTGGAGGATAGGGACAGCCGCCTTTTTTCCCTACGAGCAGTACTTC
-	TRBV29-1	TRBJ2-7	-	CSARHEGLGEQYF	TGCAGCGCCCGCCACGAAGGGCTGGGGGAGCAGTACTTC
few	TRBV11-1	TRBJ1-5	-	CASSLNENQPQHF	TGTGCCAGCAGCTTAAACGAAAATCAGCCCCAGCATTTT
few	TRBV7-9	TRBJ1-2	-	CASSSGTTHGYTF	TGTGCCAGCAGCTCCGGGACAACACATGGCTACACCTTC
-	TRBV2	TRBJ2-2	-	CASSVGRENTGELFF	TGTGCCAGCAGTGTAGGGCGGGAGAACACCGGGGAGCTGTTTTTT
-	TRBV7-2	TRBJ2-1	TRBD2	CASSLAGESYNEQFF	TGTGCCAGCAGTCTAGCGGGAGAGTCCTACAATGAGCAGTTCTTC
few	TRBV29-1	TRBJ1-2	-	CSVGTPQIGYTF	TGCAGCGTCGGGACCCCTCAAATAGGCTACACCTTC
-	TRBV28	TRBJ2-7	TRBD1	CASSLGGQGFYEQYF	TGTGCCAGCAGTTTGGGAGGACAGGGATTCTACGAGCAGTACTTC
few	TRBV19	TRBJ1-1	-	CASSIRGRTEAFF	TGTGCCAGTAGTATCAGGGGTAGGACTGAAGCTTTCTTT
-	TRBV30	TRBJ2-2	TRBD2	CAWCLAVNTGELFF	TGTGCCTGGTGCCTAGCGGTGAACACCGGGGAGCTGTTTTTT
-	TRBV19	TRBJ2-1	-	CASSMSGGTNEQFF	TGTGCCAGTAGTATGAGTGGAGGGACAAATGAGCAGTTCTTC
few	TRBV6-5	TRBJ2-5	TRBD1	CASSYSAGTGGETQYF	TGTGCCAGCAGTTACTCGGCCGGGACAGGGGGAGAGACCCAGTACTTC
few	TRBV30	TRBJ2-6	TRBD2	CAWSREVVSGANVLTF	TGTGCCTGGAGCCGGGAGGTCGTCTCTGGGGCCAACGTCCTGACTTTC
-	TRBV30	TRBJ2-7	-	CACSFGRNYEQYF	TGTGCCTGCTCCTTTGGGCGGAACTACGAGCAGTACTTC
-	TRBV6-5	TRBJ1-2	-	CASNTAGGYTF	TGTGCCAGCAATACAGCGGGTGGCTACACCTTC
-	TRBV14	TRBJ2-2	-	CASSQGTAYTGELFF	TGTGCCAGCAGCCAAGGGACAGCCTACACCGGGGAGCTGTTTTTT
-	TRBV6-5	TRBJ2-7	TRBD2	CASSSIAGAFYEQYF	TGTGCCAGCAGCTCGATAGCGGGAGCTTTTTACGAGCAGTACTTC
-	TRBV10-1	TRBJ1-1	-	CASSEPATAEAFF	TGCGCCAGCAGTGAACCCGCCACGGCTGAAGCTTTCTTT
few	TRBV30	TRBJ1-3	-	CAWSVTGNTIYF	TGTGCCTGGAGTGTAACAGGAAACACCATATATTTT
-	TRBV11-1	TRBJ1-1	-	CASSLQLRGTEAFF	TGTGCCAGCAGCCTACAGTTAAGGGGCACTGAAGCTTTCTTT
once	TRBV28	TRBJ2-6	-	CASSSGANVLTF	TGTGCCAGCAGTAGTGGGGCCAACGTCCTGACTTTC
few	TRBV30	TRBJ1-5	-	CAWSGIDQPQHF	TGTGCCTGGAGTGGGATTGATCAGCCCCAGCATTTT
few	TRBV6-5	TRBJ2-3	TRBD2	CASSFPGLAAQYF	TGTGCCAGCAGTTTCCCGGGACTAGCGGCGCAGTATTTT